This TCR beta chain stems from a study of T-cell memory formation after mild COVID-19. Overall study context: Clusters of TCRs were largely donor specific.

The germline gives CDR1 SGHRS, CDR2 YFSETQ. The V and J ends lost 0 bases and 7 bases respectively, with 14 bases between them. This CDR3 comprises 15 residues. There are a few counts of this clonotype. The antigen remains unidentified. Study-wide findings and caveats: Clones shrinking between day 15 and 85 showed a balanced CD4/CD8 split, and those that grew later tilted toward CD4+. Researchers found some responding clones in pre-infection memory, a sign that cross-reactive memory joined.

5'RACE primed at constant segments yielded TCR alpha and TCR beta cDNA libraries bearing sample barcodes and UMIs. One entry per CDR3 protein results from TCRdb running MiXCR on the 5' RACE reads. The data show around 430,000 distinct CDR3 sequences, roughly 15% seen once. J is TRBJ1-5 and V is TRBV5-1; unclear D gene. The sequence derives from a young man who had mild COVID-19 (a few samples of this study predate the infection). Cell type and time point are not known. Sequencing was performed on PBMCs or a T cell subset sorted from them (not recorded which). In DNA form, the CDR3 reads TGCGCCAGCAGCTTGGCCGGAACACGAGGCCAGCCCCAGCATTTT. This translates into CASSLAGTRGQPQHF.